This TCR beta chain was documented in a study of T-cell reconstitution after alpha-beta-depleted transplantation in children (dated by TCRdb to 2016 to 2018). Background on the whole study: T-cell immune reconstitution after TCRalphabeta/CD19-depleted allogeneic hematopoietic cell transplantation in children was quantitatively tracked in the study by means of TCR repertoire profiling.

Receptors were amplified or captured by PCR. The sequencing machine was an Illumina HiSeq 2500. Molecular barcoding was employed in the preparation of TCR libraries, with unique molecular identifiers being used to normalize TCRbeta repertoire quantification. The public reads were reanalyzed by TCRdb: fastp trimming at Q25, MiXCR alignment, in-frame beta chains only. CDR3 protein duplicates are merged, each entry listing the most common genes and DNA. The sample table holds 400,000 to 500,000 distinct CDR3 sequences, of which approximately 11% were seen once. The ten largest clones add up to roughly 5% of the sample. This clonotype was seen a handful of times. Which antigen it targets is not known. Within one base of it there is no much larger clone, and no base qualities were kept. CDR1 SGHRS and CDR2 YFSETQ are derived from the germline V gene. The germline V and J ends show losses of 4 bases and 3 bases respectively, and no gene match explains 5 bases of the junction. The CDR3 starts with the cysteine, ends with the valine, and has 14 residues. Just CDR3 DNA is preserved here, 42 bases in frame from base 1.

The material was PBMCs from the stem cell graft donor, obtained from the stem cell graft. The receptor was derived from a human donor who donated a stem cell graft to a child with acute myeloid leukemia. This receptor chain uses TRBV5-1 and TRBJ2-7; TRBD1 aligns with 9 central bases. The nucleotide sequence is TGCGCCAGCAGCCCGGGACAGGGCGTCTACGAGCAGTACGTC. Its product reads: CASSPGQGVYEQYV.